These T cell receptor beta chains were read from a single sample in a study of T cell responses to AZD1222 COVID-19 vaccine. The assay was immunoSEQ multiplex PCR, and TCRdb's table has in-frame clones only and misses some. The sample lists 100,000 to 150,000 clones, around 90% occurring once. Sequencing used peripheral blood, obtained on day 0 of AZD1222 vaccination. Source of these receptors: an adult in good health. CDR3s include the opening cysteine and the closing phenylalanine or tryptophan. Fields, in order: D gene, clone size, V gene, J gene, CDR3 DNA, CDR3 protein. The D gene is left open where the match is weak. Where a row states a size, it is once, few, many or the class of an expanded clone; other rows omit it.

.	.	TRBV10-3	TRBJ2-5	TGTGCCATCGGCGAGGGTCTTGGGACCCAGTACTTC	CAIGEGLGTQYF
.	.	TRBV6-1	TRBJ1-3	TGTGCCAGCAGTGAAGCGCCAGGGCCTGGAAACACCATATATTTT	CASSEAPGPGNTIYF
.	.	TRBV30	TRBJ2-7	TGTGCCTGGAGTGTAGGGGCGAACTACGAGCAGTACTTC	CAWSVGANYEQYF
.	.	TRBV21-1	TRBJ2-3	TGTGCCAGCAGCAAAAAGGGGGACAGGACCCTGCGGGGTACGCAGTATTTT	CASSKKGDRTLRGTQYF
.	.	TRBV10-3	TRBJ2-1	TGTGCCATCAGTGGACCGCAGGGCAATGACAATGAGCAGTTCTTC	CAISGPQGNDNEQFF
TRBD1	.	TRBV2	TRBJ1-2	TGTGCCAGCAGCGAAGACAGGGCTTCTGGCTACACCTTC	CASSEDRASGYTF
TRBD2	.	TRBV7-3	TRBJ2-3	TGTGCCAGCAGCCTAACCCAGACTAGCGGGAGCACAGATACGCAGTATTTT	CASSLTQTSGSTDTQYF
.	.	TRBV9	TRBJ2-5	TGTGCCAGCAGCTCAGGAGCGCGGGAGACCCAGTACTTC	CASSSGARETQYF
TRBD1	.	TRBV7-8	TRBJ1-5	TGTGCCAGCAGCCCGGGACAGGGGGCATGGGGCAATCAGCCCCAGCATTTT	CASSPGQGAWGNQPQHF
TRBD1	.	TRBV2	TRBJ1-6	TGTGCCGGACAGGGATTAGAAGTTGCCCTCCACTTT	CAGQGLEVALHF
.	.	TRBV21-1	TRBJ1-1	TGTGCCAGCAGCGAACGGACAGGGGGCGGAACTGAAGCTTTCTTT	CASSERTGGGTEAFF
.	.	TRBV6-5	TRBJ1-4	TGTGCCAGCAGTTACTCGGCAGGGGAAAAACTGTTTTTT	CASSYSAGEKLFF
.	.	TRBV9	TRBJ1-1	TGTGCCAGCACCCCTTTACAGAACACTGAAGCTTTCTTT	CASTPLQNTEAFF
.	.	TRBV6-5	TRBJ1-3	TGTGCCAGCAGTCGACAGGAGAGCTCTGGAAACACCATATATTTT	CASSRQESSGNTIYF
.	.	TRBV6-5	TRBJ2-1	TGTGCCAGCAGGGTCGACAGGAGCCCCTACAATGAGCAGTTCTTC	CASRVDRSPYNEQFF
TRBD1	.	TRBV11-2	TRBJ2-7	TGTGCCAGCACCCCTAAGGACAGGGGCGCCTACGAGCAGTACTTC	CASTPKDRGAYEQYF
TRBD1	.	TRBV7-3	TRBJ1-1	TGTGCCAGCCGCCGACAGGGATTGAACACTGAAGCTTTCTTT	CASRRQGLNTEAFF
.	.	TRBV5-6	TRBJ2-7	TGTGCCAGCAGCTTGGCCGGGTATCCCTACGAGCAGTACTTC	CASSLAGYPYEQYF
TRBD1	.	TRBV5-4	TRBJ2-7	TGTGCCAGCACCTGGGACAGCTCCTACGAGCAGTACTTC	CASTWDSSYEQYF
.	.	TRBV5-1	TRBJ1-3	TGCGCCAGCAGCTTGGTGATTGGAGGCTCTGGAAACACCATATATTTT	CASSLVIGGSGNTIYF
TRBD2	.	TRBV5-1	TRBJ2-5	TGCGCCAGCAGAGCGGGACTAGCGGGAGCGGGTGAGACCCAGTACTTC	CASRAGLAGAGETQYF
TRBD2	.	TRBV14	TRBJ2-1	TGTGCCAGCAGCCCCGGACTAGCGGGAGATTCGGGTAATGAGCAGTTCTTC	CASSPGLAGDSGNEQFF
.	once	TRBV6-2/TRBV6-3	TRBJ1-2	TGTGCCAGCAGTTACTCAACCGGCGGGGGCTACACCTTC	CASSYSTGGGYTF
.	.	TRBV5-4	TRBJ1-6	TGTGCCAGCAGCTTGGCCGCGGGGGGCGCGAATTCACCCCTCCACTTT	CASSLAAGGANSPLHF
.	.	TRBV2	TRBJ1-2	TGTGCCAGCAGTGAACGGTTCTCTAACTATGGCTACACCTTC	CASSERFSNYGYTF
TRBD1	.	TRBV9	TRBJ1-2	TGTGCCAGTACCGCCGGGACAGGGTTTCGCTATGGCTACACCTTC	CASTAGTGFRYGYTF
TRBD1	.	TRBV6-6	TRBJ2-3	TGTGCCAGCAGCTGGGGGACAGGGGGCGAAGATACGCAGTATTTT	CASSWGTGGEDTQYF
.	.	TRBV27	TRBJ2-7	TGTGCCAGCAGTGCGCGACGCCTGGGACCCCGTGGGCAGTACTTC	CASSARRLGPRGQYF
.	few	TRBV27	TRBJ2-7	TGTGCCAGCAGTTTGAGGATGGGGTTTTACGAGCAGTACTTC	CASSLRMGFYEQYF
.	.	TRBV5-1	TRBJ2-7	TGCGCCAGCAGCTTTGGAATAAACTACGAGCAGTACTTC	CASSFGINYEQYF
TRBD2	.	TRBV27	TRBJ2-7	TGTGCCAGCAGTTCCGGACTAGCGGGATTGTACGAGCAGTACTTC	CASSSGLAGLYEQYF
.	.	TRBV9	TRBJ1-5	TGTGCCAGCAGCGTAGCCCCCGGGAATCAGCCCCAGCATTTT	CASSVAPGNQPQHF
TRBD1	.	TRBV19	TRBJ2-1	TGTGCCAGTAGTGGCGGGACAGGGGACAATGAGCAGTTCTTC	CASSGGTGDNEQFF
.	.	TRBV7-6	TRBJ2-7	TGTGCCAGCAGCTTAGCGGTCTATCAACCTGGCGAGCAGTACTTC	CASSLAVYQPGEQYF
.	.	TRBV11-2	TRBJ1-1	TGTGCCAGCAGCTTGGATCATGCCATGAACACTGAAGCTTTCTTT	CASSLDHAMNTEAFF
.	once	TRBV12-3/TRBV12-4	TRBJ1-1	TGTGCCAGCAGCCGCGGGGGCTGGACTGAAGCTTTCTTT	CASSRGGWTEAFF
TRBD1	.	TRBV5-5	TRBJ2-7	TGTGCCAGCAGCTCGACAGGGGTCTCCTACGAGCAGTACTTC	CASSSTGVSYEQYF
.	.	TRBV2	TRBJ2-3	TGTGCCAGCGTCTCGGACTACACAGATACGCAGTATTTT	CASVSDYTDTQYF
.	.	TRBV9	TRBJ1-2	TGTGCCAGCAGCGTACGGGGACTGCAAGAAACGGATGGCTACACCTTC	CASSVRGLQETDGYTF
.	.	TRBV5-4	TRBJ2-6	TGTGCCAGCAGTCGTGGGACGGTAGGGGCCAACGTCCTGACTTTC	CASSRGTVGANVLTF
TRBD2	.	TRBV5-6	TRBJ2-1	TGTGCCAGCCTAGCCGGGACTAGCGGGAGGAATGAGCAGTTCTTC	CASLAGTSGRNEQFF
.	.	TRBV3-1/TRBV3-2	TRBJ2-2	TGTGCCAGCAGCTGGAGGCAGGGACTCTCGAACACCGGGGAGCTGTTTTTT	CASSWRQGLSNTGELFF
.	.	TRBV27	TRBJ2-1	TGTGCCAGCAGTTTAATGGGGCAGGGTGAGCAGTTCTTC	CASSLMGQGEQFF
TRBD2	.	TRBV5-1	TRBJ2-5	TGCGCCAGCAGCTTGGGGACTAGCGGCCAAGAGACCCAGTACTTC	CASSLGTSGQETQYF
TRBD1	.	TRBV27	TRBJ2-7	TGTGCCAGCAGTTCCCTACAGGGGAACTCCTACGAGCAGTACTTC	CASSSLQGNSYEQYF
.	.	TRBV29-1	TRBJ2-7	TGCAGTGCAGATGGCGGGACCAGCTCCTACGAGCAGTACTTC	CSADGGTSSYEQYF
.	once	TRBV19	TRBJ2-7	TGTGCCAGTAGTAAATTCGGTGTGGACGAGCAGTACTTC	CASSKFGVDEQYF
.	.	TRBV2	TRBJ1-6	TGTGCCAGCACCACCGTGCTCCAGGAACCCCTCCACTTT	CASTTVLQEPLHF
.	.	TRBV19	TRBJ1-1	TGTGCCAGTAGTATTACAGCGAACACTGAAGCTTTCTTT	CASSITANTEAFF
.	.	TRBV18	TRBJ1-3	TGTGCCAGCTCCCTCTTGACAGCCTCTGGAAACACCATATATTTT	CASSLLTASGNTIYF
.	.	TRBV5-6	TRBJ2-1	TGTGCCAGCAGCTTCGGCCAGGATGGTGAGCAGTTCTTC	CASSFGQDGEQFF
.	.	TRBV18	TRBJ2-2	TGTGCCAGCTCACCGAGTGCTCCTACGAACACCGGGGAGCTGTTTTTT	CASSPSAPTNTGELFF